The rows below give T cell receptor beta chains drawn from one sample of a study of identical twins. Each CDR3 protein is one row after TCRdb ran MiXCR on the 5' RACE reads. The sample consists of about 810,000 distinct CDR3 sequences, about 12% of them appearing once. The same sample was also used in a study of yellow fever vaccine responses in identical twins.

Material for sequencing was PBMCs. The receptors derive from a woman under 30 in good health. CDR3s include the opening cysteine and the closing phenylalanine or tryptophan. Fields, in order: clone size, D gene, V gene, J gene, CDR3 protein, CDR3 DNA. D genes are given only for firm matches. Rows may omit the clone size; those that give it use once, few, many or a size class.

many	.	TRBV28	TRBJ1-1	CASSFGGGGGAFF	TGTGCCAGCAGTTTTGGTGGCGGGGGGGGAGCTTTCTTT
many	.	TRBV24-1	TRBJ2-7	CATSGRGAESEQYF	TGTGCCACCAGTGGAAGAGGGGCCGAAAGCGAGCAGTACTTC
many	TRBD2	TRBV2	TRBJ2-1	CASNPSGWRNEQFF	TGTGCCAGCAATCCTAGCGGTTGGAGGAATGAGCAGTTCTTC
.	.	TRBV19	TRBJ2-6	CASRYANSGANVLTF	TGTGCCAGTAGGTACGCGAACTCTGGGGCCAACGTCCTGACTTTC
.	.	TRBV7-8	TRBJ1-1	CALGWGTEAFF	TGTGCCCTAGGGTGGGGTACTGAAGCTTTCTTT
.	TRBD2	TRBV7-1	TRBJ2-7	CALSSITSGITYEQYF	TGTGCCCTCAGCTCCATTACTAGCGGAATAACCTACGAGCAGTACTTC
.	TRBD2	TRBV10-3	TRBJ2-3	CAISSPSGRDTDTQYF	TGTGCCATCAGTTCCCCTAGCGGGAGGGACACAGATACGCAGTATTTT
.	.	TRBV20-1	TRBJ2-2	CSASVHTNTGELFF	TGCAGTGCTAGCGTCCACACGAACACCGGGGAGCTGTTTTTT
few	.	TRBV20-1	TRBJ2-5	CSARVWPRETQYF	TGCAGTGCTAGAGTTTGGCCGAGGGAGACCCAGTACTTC
.	.	TRBV7-9	TRBJ2-2	CASSLVKAQSDTGELFF	TGTGCCAGCAGCTTAGTTAAGGCGCAGTCCGACACCGGGGAGCTGTTTTTT
.	.	TRBV12-3/TRBV12-4	TRBJ2-4	CASSPEERRIKNIQYF	TGTGCCAGCAGCCCCGAGGAGCGTCGTATAAAAAACATTCAGTACTTC
.	TRBD2	TRBV24-1	TRBJ2-1	CATSKAGALYNEQFF	TGTGCCACCAGTAAAGCGGGAGCCCTTTACAATGAGCAGTTCTTC
.	TRBD2	TRBV27	TRBJ2-3	CASSQTSGRVGTDTQYF	TGTGCCAGCAGCCAGACTAGCGGGAGGGTCGGAACAGATACGCAGTATTTT
few	.	TRBV18	TRBJ2-2	CASSPYIAGELFF	TGTGCCAGCTCACCGTATATTGCCGGGGAGCTGTTTTTT
few	TRBD2	TRBV15	TRBJ2-3	CATSRVPPTSGGTLTDTQYF	TGTGCCACCAGCAGAGTTCCCCCGACTAGCGGGGGGACTCTCACAGATACGCAGTATTTT
.	TRBD2	TRBV5-1	TRBJ2-7	CASSLASTSATYEQYF	TGCGCCAGCAGCTTGGCGTCGACTAGCGCCACCTACGAGCAGTACTTC
.	.	TRBV12-3/TRBV12-4	TRBJ2-7	CASSLDDEQYF	TGTGCCAGCAGTTTAGACGACGAGCAGTACTTC
.	TRBD2	TRBV11-2	TRBJ2-1	CASSLRWGGENYNEQFF	TGTGCCAGCAGCTTAAGGTGGGGGGGAGAGAACTACAATGAGCAGTTCTTC